This is a list of T cell receptor beta chains from one sample in a study of cytomegalovirus exposure and HLA in healthy donors. Assay used: immunoSEQ multiplex PCR; TCRdb lists only in-frame clones, some missing. The sample data list tens of thousands of clones. Specimen: PBMCs. All receptors derive from a woman in her 30s in good health and CMV-seronegative. Each CDR3 is given with its conserved first and last residue. A D gene is named only where the DNA matches it firmly.

d_call,v_call,j_call,cdr3_nt,cdr3_aa
NA,TRBV14,TRBJ1-3,TGTGCCAGCAGCCAAGATCTTCGAGACACCATATATTTT,CASSQDLRDTIYF
TRBD2,TRBV13,TRBJ2-1,TGTGCCAGCAGCTTGGGACTAGCGGTCTACAATGAGCAGTTCTTC,CASSLGLAVYNEQFF
TRBD1,TRBV7-8,TRBJ1-1,TGTGCCAGCAGCAGCCAAGGACAGGTGAACACTGAAGCTTTCTTT,CASSSQGQVNTEAFF
NA,TRBV7-6,TRBJ2-3,TGTGCCAGCAGCTTAGGAAGAGGGACACCGATTAGCACAGATACGCAGTATTTT,CASSLGRGTPISTDTQYF
TRBD1,TRBV19,TRBJ1-6,TGTGCCAGTAGCTGGGGACAGGGATTATCACCCCTCCACTTT,CASSWGQGLSPLHF
NA,TRBV7-8,TRBJ2-7,TGTGCCAGCAGCTTAGGGGGCCCTTCCTACGAGCAGTACTTC,CASSLGGPSYEQYF
TRBD2,TRBV18,TRBJ2-2,TGTGCCAGCTCACCAAGTAGGACTAGCGGGAGGACGAACACCGGGGAGCTGTTTTTT,CASSPSRTSGRTNTGELFF
TRBD1,TRBV2,TRBJ1-1,TGTGCCAGCACCCGCCGGGACAGGGTGGTAGAGAACACTGAAGCTTTCTTT,CASTRRDRVVENTEAFF
TRBD1,TRBV29-1,TRBJ1-2,TGCAGCGTTCAGGGATTCGGGACAGAGGAGGGCTACACCTTC,CSVQGFGTEEGYTF
NA,TRBV11-2,TRBJ1-6,TGTGCCAGCAGCTTAGAGGGACTGCCCAATTCACCCCTCCACTTT,CASSLEGLPNSPLHF
NA,TRBV2,TRBJ1-2,TGTGCCAGCAGGAAAGGGCCAGGGGAAGATGGCTACACCTTC,CASRKGPGEDGYTF
NA,TRBV6-6,TRBJ2-7,TGTGCCAGCAGCCCAGAGGGCGGTAGAACAGAGCAGTACTTC,CASSPEGGRTEQYF
TRBD1,TRBV29-1,TRBJ2-2,TGCAGCGTTTCGACCAGGGACAGGCTCACCGGGGAGCTGTTTTTT,CSVSTRDRLTGELFF
NA,TRBV30,TRBJ2-2,TGTGCCTGGAGTCCGTCGACGCCGGGGAAGCTGTTTTTT,CAWSPSTPGKLFF
NA,TRBV30,TRBJ1-5,TGTGCCTGGAGTGTAAAGACAATCAGCTACACTCAGCCCCAGCATTTT,CAWSVKTISYTQPQHF
NA,TRBV18,TRBJ2-4,TGTGCCAGCTCAGATACAGAAAACATTCAGTACTTC,CASSDTENIQYF
NA,TRBV4-1,TRBJ1-2,TGCGCCAGCAGCCAAGGGCAGTTTTATGGCTACACCTTC,CASSQGQFYGYTF
NA,TRBV5-1,TRBJ2-1,TGCGCCAGCAGCTTGCAGGGGAGCTCCTACAATGAGCAGTTCTTC,CASSLQGSSYNEQFF
NA,TRBV5-4,TRBJ1-3,TGTGCCAGCAGCTTGGAGTCAGGGTCTGGAAACACCATATATTTT,CASSLESGSGNTIYF
NA,TRBV29-1,TRBJ1-1,TGCAGCGTTGGCAGGGCGGGGTTCCTCTCTGAAGCTTTCTTT,CSVGRAGFLSEAFF
TRBD2,TRBV23-1,TRBJ2-7,TGCGCCAGCAGTCGACGGGGGACTAGCGGCTCCTACGAGCAGTACTTC,CASSRRGTSGSYEQYF
NA,TRBV19,TRBJ1-1,TGTGCCAGTAGTTTGACGGGTGACACTGAAGCTTTCTTT,CASSLTGDTEAFF
NA,TRBV2,TRBJ2-7,TGTGCCAGCAGTGAACGGGCCTACGAGCAGTACTTC,CASSERAYEQYF
TRBD1,TRBV2,TRBJ2-1,TGTGCCAGCAGTGCCGGGACAGGCTACAATGAGCAGTTCTTC,CASSAGTGYNEQFF
NA,TRBV28,TRBJ1-6,TGTGCCAGCAGTCCTCCCGACAGAAATAATTCACCCCTCCACTTT,CASSPPDRNNSPLHF
TRBD1,TRBV30,TRBJ1-2,TGTGCCTGGAGTGTTAAAGGACAGGGACGCTACACCTTC,CAWSVKGQGRYTF
NA,TRBV5-6,TRBJ2-2,TGTGCCAGCAGCCCGGGACTGGGCACCGGGGAGCTGTTTTTT,CASSPGLGTGELFF
NA,TRBV13,TRBJ2-7,TGTGCCAGCAGCCCAGGGATTGCAGCCTACGAGCAGTACTTC,CASSPGIAAYEQYF
NA,TRBV5-1,TRBJ1-6,TGCGCCAGCAGCTTCGGTACCCTGCTCGGAGATTCACCCCTACACTTT,CASSFGTLLGDSPLHF
TRBD2,TRBV29-1,TRBJ2-2,TGCAGCGTCATAATCGGGACTAGCGAAAACACCGGGGAGCTGTTTTTT,CSVIIGTSENTGELFF
TRBD2,TRBV28,TRBJ2-3,TGTGCCAGCAGGTCTCCGGGACTAACAGATACGCAGTATTTT,CASRSPGLTDTQYF
NA,TRBV30,TRBJ2-2,TGTGCCTGGGACTTAAACACCGGGGAGCTGTTTTTT,CAWDLNTGELFF
NA,TRBV30,TRBJ1-1,TGTGCCTGGGTTGCCGGGTCTTTGAACACTGAAGCTTTCTTT,CAWVAGSLNTEAFF
TRBD1,TRBV5-1,TRBJ1-1,TGCGCCAGCAGCTTGGACGGGACAGTCGACACTGAAGCTTTCTTT,CASSLDGTVDTEAFF
TRBD1,TRBV29-1,TRBJ1-1,TGCAGCGTTCTCGGGACAGGGAGATCCAGCCCTGAAGCTTTCTTT,CSVLGTGRSSPEAFF
NA,TRBV5-1,TRBJ2-7,TGCGCCAGCAGCTTGGGTTTTCCCAGCGCCGCCGAGCAGTACTTC,CASSLGFPSAAEQYF
NA,TRBV4-1,TRBJ2-2,TGCGCCAGCAGCATCCTAGACAGCCCTCTCACCGGGGAGCTGTTTTTT,CASSILDSPLTGELFF
NA,TRBV2,TRBJ1-5,TGTGCCAGCGCCCCACGGGGTAGCAATCAGCCCCAGCATTTT,CASAPRGSNQPQHF
NA,TRBV15,TRBJ1-1,TGTGCCACCAGCAGAGATCGAACAGCGAACACTGAAGCTTTCTTT,CATSRDRTANTEAFF
TRBD2,TRBV19,TRBJ2-5,TGTGCCAGTAGTATGCGGCTAGCGGGAGGGCAAGAGACCCAGTACTTC,CASSMRLAGGQETQYF
NA,TRBV7-6,TRBJ2-5,TGTGCCAGCAGCCACGGAACAGGGACAATCCCAGAAACCCAGTACTTC,CASSHGTGTIPETQYF
NA,TRBV7-2,TRBJ2-7,TGTGCCAGCAGCACGTACCTGACAGGCCCCAACTCCTACGAGCAGTACTTC,CASSTYLTGPNSYEQYF
NA,TRBV7-6,TRBJ1-1,TGTGCCAGCAGCTTAGATGTCCGCACTGAAGCTTTCTTT,CASSLDVRTEAFF
TRBD1,TRBV14,TRBJ2-3,TGTGCCAGCAGCATACAAAACAGGGGGCAGGCAGATACGCAGTATTTT,CASSIQNRGQADTQYF
NA,TRBV7-6,TRBJ2-7,TGTGCCAGCAGCCCTGTTGGGGGCGGGGGAGATGAGCAGTACTTC,CASSPVGGGGDEQYF
NA,TRBV4-2,TRBJ2-3,TGTGCCAGCAGCCAAGTCGGGTTGGCACAGGTTGGCACAGATACGCAGTATTTT,CASSQVGLAQVGTDTQYF
NA,TRBV2,TRBJ2-3,TGTGCCAGCAGTGTAGCCAGGGAAACAGATACGCAGTATTTT,CASSVARETDTQYF
TRBD1,TRBV19,TRBJ1-3,TGTGCCAGTAGTCCGGACAGGCGCTCTGGAAACACCATATATTTT,CASSPDRRSGNTIYF
TRBD1,TRBV18,TRBJ1-2,TGTGCCAGCTCACTTAGCAGACAGGGTGGCTACACCTTC,CASSLSRQGGYTF
NA,TRBV15,TRBJ2-2,TGTGCCACAGCAGCCACAGGGCGGTTGGCCGGGGAGCTGTTTTTT,CATAATGRLAGELFF
NA,TRBV2,TRBJ2-7,TGTGCCAGCAGTCCTACGGTCGGAACTAACGAGCAGTACTTC,CASSPTVGTNEQYF
NA,TRBV4-2,TRBJ2-7,TGTGCCAGCAGCCAAGGGGGGCCACTGGGCGAGCAGTACTTC,CASSQGGPLGEQYF